The entry below gives a single T cell receptor beta chain sequence along with its context. Its antigen is as yet unknown. The extraction recovered at least 5 micrograms of total RNA per sample. The V gene lost 3 bases and the J gene lost 2 bases, with 24 bases spanning the gap. The CDR3 loop spans 18 amino acids. Germline V CDR1 and CDR2: SGHRS, YFSETQ. The data are from a study of blood T cells in healthy people across ages. Study results and caveats: Naive T cell percentage strongly correlated with TCR beta diversity.

Next came a second PCR, run for about 7 to 12 cycles, which used a sample-barcoded 5' primer along with a J-beta primer mix. In TCRdb, the 5' RACE reads were re-called with MiXCR into one record per CDR3 protein. The repertoire holds 1.5 million or so distinct CDR3 sequences, with approximately 38% as singletons. This TCR derives from a woman under 30 in good health. The sequencing input was blood. This sequence joins TRBV5-1 and TRBJ2-7, with a weak D call TRBD2 (7 bases). The CDR3 sequence: CASSWELGGDTRTYEQYF. For the CDR3, the DNA is TGCGCCAGCAGCTGGGAACTGGGGGGGGACACCCGTACCTACGAGCAGTACTTC. Full variable domain (missing parts from reference TRBV5-1 and TRBJ2-7): KAGVTQTPRYLIKTRGQQVTLSCSPISGHRSVSWYQQTPGQGLQFLFEYFSETQRNKGNFPGRFSGRQFSNSRSEMNVSTLELGDSALYLCASSWELGGDTRTYEQYFGPGTRLTVT.